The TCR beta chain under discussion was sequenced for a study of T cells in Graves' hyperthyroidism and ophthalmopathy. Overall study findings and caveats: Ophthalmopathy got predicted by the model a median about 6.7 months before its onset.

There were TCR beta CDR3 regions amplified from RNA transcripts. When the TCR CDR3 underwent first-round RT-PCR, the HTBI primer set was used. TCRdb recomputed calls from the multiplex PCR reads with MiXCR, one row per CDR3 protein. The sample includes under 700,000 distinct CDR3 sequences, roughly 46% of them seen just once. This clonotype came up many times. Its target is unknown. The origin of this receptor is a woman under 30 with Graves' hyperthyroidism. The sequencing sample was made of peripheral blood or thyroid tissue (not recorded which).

CDR3 residues: CATSRRWGRPDQPQHF. The CDR3 region has the DNA TGTGCCACCAGCAGACGATGGGGCCGCCCCGATCAGCCCCAGCATTTT. The chain is built from TRBV15 and TRBJ1-5; D may be TRBD1 (5 bases). Trimming cost V 2 bases and J 5 bases, with 16 bases left between them. CDR3 length: 16 residues. Germline V gene data show CDR1 as LNHNV and CDR2 as YYDKDF (reference sequence).